The text below deals with one T cell receptor (beta chain). Its antigen remains unknown. The method was immunoSEQ multiplex PCR; TCRdb's version includes in-frame clones alone and lacks a portion of them. The data show fewer than 85,000 clones, over 80% seen once. The data belong to a study of OX40 agonist ivuxolimab in advanced cancers. Study details: Patients enrolled in dose escalation were diagnosed with hepatocellular carcinoma, melanoma, renal cell or head and neck cancer. Males comprised roughly four fifths of the group, whose mean age was around 62 years (range roughly 20 to 85).

This CDR3 spans 14 amino acids. V dropped 1 base and J dropped 5 bases, with 11 bases sitting between them. Germline lookup yields CDR1 SGHTA and CDR2 FQGNSA. Sampling times: baseline, cycle 4 day 1, cycle 7 day 1. Study-level findings and limits: Some patients who did not respond also had low normalized T-cell clonal expansion.

The sequenced sample was CD4+ or CD8+ T cells sorted from blood, obtained in a trial of the OX40 agonist ivuxolimab. This sequence joins TRBV7-2 and TRBJ1-2, with TRBD1 as a possible D gene (6 bases). The TCR originated in an adult with an advanced solid tumor such as melanoma, head and neck, liver or kidney cancer. CDR3 in DNA: TGTGCCAGCAGCTTAGAGGCCAGGGGTTATGGCTACACCTTC. Protein product: CASSLEARGYGYTF.